These 26 T cell receptor beta chains originate from one sample sequenced in a study of CD4 T cells in relation to SARS-CoV-2 and coronaviruses (dated by TCRdb to about 2021). CD4+ T cells from unexposed donors were collected before the COVID-19 pandemic (2011-2018). Library generation was performed with the immunoSEQ multiplex PCR assay. TCRdb carries this immuneACCESS record with in-frame sequences only. Its versions omit some clonotypes, under half of them owing to an unresolved V gene in the studies checked, with the rest unexplained. A total of some 70,000 clones appear in this sample, approximately 93% of them only once. The top ten hold approximately 0.21% of the sample. What was sequenced was naive CD4+ T cells from PBMCs. The cell subset or site label for this specimen denotes: naive CD4+ T cells isolated by negative enrichment. The receptor set was obtained from a human donor in good health.

The V and J genes are TRBV5-1 and TRBJ1-4, with D uncertain. Germline CDR1 is SGHRS and CDR2 is YFSETQ. V shed 4 bases and J shed 6 bases, with 13 bases lying between them. The CDR3 length is 14 residues. The CDR3 sequence is CASSRASGDEKLFF. The CDR3 nucleotides read TGCGCCAGCAGCCGGGCAAGCGGCGATGAAAAACTGTTTTTT.

The chain uses TRBV5-1 and TRBJ2-3; maybe TRBD1 (7 bases). The CDR3 sequence is 18 residues long. The ends were cut back, 1 base at V and 3 bases at J, with 21 bases in the middle. Germline assignment: CDR1 SGHRS and CDR2 YFSETQ. The CDR3 nucleotides are TGCGCCAGCAGCTTGTTTTATTCGGCAGGGGGGAAGACAGATACGCAGTATTTT. It encodes CASSLFYSAGGKTDTQYF.

This chain joins TRBV6-5 and TRBJ1-1; the D gene is possibly TRBD1 (6 bases). V was clipped by 4 bases and J by 3 bases, with 9 bases between them. The germline gives CDR1 MNHEY, CDR2 SVGAGI. There are 13 residues in the CDR3. CDR3 nucleotide sequence: TGTGCCAGCAGTTTATCAGGGGACACTGAAGCTTTCTTT. This sequence encodes CASSLSGDTEAFF.

The rearrangement uses TRBV28 and TRBJ2-5; D perhaps matches TRBD1 (6 bases). There are 14 residues in the CDR3. CDR1 and CDR2 (germline): MDHEN, SYDVKM. The V end was cut by 3 bases, the J end by 3 bases, with 11 bases between. Here the CDR3 DNA reads TGTGCCAGCAGTTTGCAAGACAGGAAAGAGACCCAGTACTTC. It translates to CASSLQDRKETQYF.

This clone occurred once. V is TRBV2 and J is TRBJ2-1, with D possibly being TRBD1 (6 bases). Germline V CDR1 and CDR2: SNHLY, FYNNEI. The CDR3 is 15 residues long. Trimming stripped 6 bases from V and 1 base from J, with 13 bases between. The CDR3 here is CASSGPGASYNEQFF. DNA for the CDR3: TGTGCCAGCAGCGGACCAGGGGCGTCCTACAATGAGCAGTTCTTC.

The chain couples TRBV5-1 to TRBJ1-1; possible D gene TRBD1, 6 bases. Germline-derived CDR1 and CDR2 are SGHRS and YFSETQ. V lost 2 bases to trimming and J lost 4 bases, with 9 bases between them. CDR3 length: 13 amino acids. The CDR3: CASSFEGGTEAFF. CDR3 DNA sequence: TGCGCCAGCAGCTTTGAAGGGGGCACTGAAGCTTTCTTT. Combining the CDR3 with reference TRBV5-1 and TRBJ1-1 gives the whole variable domain KAGVTQTPRYLIKTRGQQVTLSCSPISGHRSVSWYQQTPGQGLQFLFEYFSETQRNKGNFPGRFSGRQFSNSRSEMNVSTLELGDSALYLCASSFEGGTEAFFGQGTRLTVV.

The chain combines TRBV28 with TRBJ2-1; 7 bases align to TRBD1. This CDR3 is built from 14 residues. In germline, CDR1 is MDHEN, CDR2 SYDVKM. The ends lost 6 bases at V and 9 bases at J; junction bases unmatched: 11. CDR3 nucleotide sequence: TGTGCCAGCAGGGGGGCAGGGGGAATCACTGAGCAGTTCTTC. Its protein product is CASRGAGGITEQFF.

This chain links TRBV27 with TRBJ1-2; 8 nucleotides agree with TRBD1. J lost 4 bases, V lost 6 bases, and 7 bases had no gene match. Germline-derived CDR1 and CDR2 are MNHEY and SMNVEV (reference sequence). CDR3 length: 14 amino acids. CDR3 sequence (DNA): TGTGCCAGCAGGCGACAGGGGTTGAGCTATGGCTACACCTTC. Protein: CASRRQGLSYGYTF.

The rearrangement links TRBV7-3 to TRBJ2-1; D unclear. The V gene lost 0 bases and the J gene lost 9 bases, with 12 bases spanning the gap. Per germline, CDR1 SGHTA and CDR2 FQGTGA. CDR3 size: 14 residues. The CDR3 region has the DNA TGTGCCAGCAGCTTAACGGTCGCGAGGTCTGAGCAGTTCTTC. Its translation is CASSLTVARSEQFF. The variable domain in full, completed from reference TRBV7-3 and TRBJ2-1, reads GAGVSQTPSNKVTEKGKYVELRCDPISGHTALYWYRQSLGQGPEFLIYFQGTGAADDSGLPNDRFFAVRPEGSVSTLKIQRTERGDSAVYLCASSLTVARSEQFFGPGTRLTVL.

V is TRBV5-1 and J is TRBJ1-1, with D unresolved. Germline V gene sequence: CDR1 SGHRS, CDR2 YFSETQ. There are 14 residues in the CDR3. The V and J ends lost 1 base and 3 bases respectively, with 10 bases between them. Here the CDR3 DNA reads TGCGCCAGCAGCTTGTCGGGGAGTGACACTGAAGCTTTCTTT. This encodes CASSLSGSDTEAFF.

J is TRBJ2-6 and V is TRBV6-5, with D unclear. CDR1 and CDR2 (germline): MNHEY, SVGAGI. This CDR3 is 16 amino acids long. Trimming pared 2 bases from V and 0 bases from J, leaving 8 bases between. The CDR3 loop is CASSYAAHSGANVLTF. The CDR3 DNA reads as TGTGCCAGCAGTTACGCGGCGCACTCTGGGGCCAACGTCCTGACTTTC.

The CDR3 is CASSYVGQGGGYTF. For the CDR3, the DNA is TGTGCCAGCAGTTACGTGGGACAGGGAGGTGGCTACACCTTC. The chain links TRBV6-5 to TRBJ1-2; 9 nucleotides agree with TRBD1. The V gene's germline CDR1 is MNHEY and CDR2 SVGAGI. The CDR3 covers 14 residues. V shed 2 bases and J 7 bases; nucleotides not matched to a gene: 5.

The chain recombines TRBV30 with TRBJ2-5; possibly TRBD2 for D (7 bases). CDR1 is GTSNPN and CDR2 is SVGIG in the germline V gene (reference sequence). Between the trimmed V and J ends, which lost 3 bases and 3 bases, there was a span of 20 bases. The CDR3 contains 16 residues. The CDR3 sequence is CAWSRVRGRGEETQYF. CDR3 DNA: TGTGCCTGGAGCCGCGTACGGGGGAGGGGGGAAGAGACCCAGTACTTC.

The rearrangement links TRBV28 to TRBJ1-2; D gene unclear. V lost 2 bases to trimming and J lost 9 bases, with 16 bases between them. The length of the CDR3 is 14 residues. The V gene's germline CDR1 is MDHEN and CDR2 SYDVKM. For the CDR3, the DNA is TGTGCCAGCAGTTTAAAATTACTTCCCACCAGCTACACCTTC. This codes for CASSLKLLPTSYTF.

V is TRBV9 and J is TRBJ1-2; 8 nucleotides agree with TRBD1. This CDR3 contains 14 residues. Unmatched junction bases numbered 7, after V lost 0 bases and J lost 9 bases. Looked up from germline, CDR1 is SGDLS and CDR2 is YYNGEE. The CDR3 here is CASSVEDRVLRYTF. DNA for the CDR3: TGTGCCAGCAGCGTAGAGGACAGGGTCTTGCGCTACACCTTC.

This chain links TRBV5-4 with TRBJ2-1, with 7 bases lining up with TRBD2. The CDR3 loop spans 13 amino acids. V shed 1 base, J shed 7 bases, and the junction held 2 bases outside the gene matches. Germline values: CDR1 SGHNT, CDR2 YYREEE (reference sequence). Here the CDR3 DNA reads TGTGCCAGCAGCTTGCTAGCGGAGAATGAGCAGTTCTTC. Translating it yields CASSLLAENEQFF.

This clone was observed a single time. The CDR3 coding sequence is TGTGCCAGCAGTGCGGGGGGCTTGGAGACCCAGTACTTC. Translating gives CASSAGGLETQYF. This chain connects TRBV25-1 to TRBJ2-5, with D possibly TRBD2 on 7 matching bases. CDR1 is MGHDK, CDR2 SYGVNS, per germline. The CDR3 spans 13 residues. With 4 bases removed from V and 5 bases from J, the gap between germline ends came to 11 bases.

J is TRBJ2-2 and V is TRBV7-2; D uncertain. This CDR3 comprises 16 residues. The ends were cut back, 2 bases at V and 0 bases at J, with 10 bases in the middle. Germline V gives CDR1 SGHTA, CDR2 FQGNSA. The CDR3 is CASSLNALANTGELFF. CDR3 bases: TGTGCCAGCAGCTTAAATGCCCTAGCGAACACCGGGGAGCTGTTTTTT.

The CDR3 loop is CASSQGDIWEQFF. DNA for the CDR3: TGCGCCAGCAGCCAAGGGGACATTTGGGAGCAGTTCTTC. The chain joins TRBV4-1 to TRBJ2-1; perhaps TRBD1 as D (6 bases). Germline values: CDR1 MGHRA, CDR2 YSYEKL. This CDR3 is 13 amino acids long. Trimming left V 1 base short and J 10 bases short, with 11 bases between.

The J gene is TRBJ2-3, the V gene TRBV9; the match to TRBD2 covers 7 bases. The germline CDR1 and CDR2 sequences are SGDLS and YYNGEE. The length of the CDR3 is 16 residues. V dropped 0 bases and J dropped 10; count of bases not matched to a gene: 14. The CDR3 bases are TGTGCCAGCAGCGTAGTGGGCGGAGCGGGACTATCCCCGCAGTATTTT. Translation gives CASSVVGGAGLSPQYF.

V gene TRBV12-1 combines with J gene TRBJ1-5. TRBV12-1 is a known pseudogene. The CDR3 sequence is 12 residues long. The CDR3 region is CASSWSGRQKHF. The CDR3 nucleotides are TGTGCCAGCAGTTGGAGTGGGAGGCAGAAGCATTTT.

This chain connects TRBV5-4 to TRBJ2-3; D might be TRBD2 (5 bases). Trimming removed 0 bases at V and 4 bases at J, with 9 bases between. The CDR3 runs 14 residues. Per germline, CDR1 SGHNT and CDR2 YYREEE (reference sequence). Written as DNA, the CDR3 is TGTGCCAGCAGCTTGGTGGTCGGGGCAGATACGCAGTATTTT. It codes for CASSLVVGADTQYF. Complete variable domain (other parts from reference TRBV5-4 and TRBJ2-3): ETGVTQSPTHLIKTRGQQVTLRCSSQSGHNTVSWYQQALGQGPQFIFQYYREEENGRGNFPPRFSGLQFPNYSSELNVNALELDDSALYLCASSLVVGADTQYFGPGTRLTVL.

The rearrangement links TRBV18 to TRBJ2-3, with unresolved D. V lost 5 bases, J lost 4 bases, and 7 bases lay in between. The V gene's germline CDR1 is KGHSH and CDR2 LQKENI. The length of the CDR3 is 12 residues. This chain's CDR3 is CASSGIPDTQYF. CDR3 DNA sequence: TGTGCCAGCTCAGGGATCCCAGATACGCAGTATTTT.

The rearrangement links TRBV28 to TRBJ2-1; D may be TRBD2 (6 bases). Looked up from germline, CDR1 is MDHEN and CDR2 is SYDVKM. The length of the CDR3 is 15 residues. V gave up 3 bases and J gave up 2 bases, with 11 bases separating them. The CDR3 DNA sequence: TGTGCCAGCAGTTTTGCGGGGCGCCCCTACAATGAGCAGTTCTTC. This gives the protein CASSFAGRPYNEQFF.

This clone came up once. This rearrangement joins TRBV28 to TRBJ2-2; D not resolved. In germline, CDR1 is MDHEN, CDR2 SYDVKM. Trimming stripped 3 bases from V and 0 bases from J, with 14 bases between. This CDR3 spans 17 amino acids. In DNA form, the CDR3 reads TGTGCCAGCAGTTTCACGGTGGCCGACGCGAACACCGGGGAGCTGTTTTTT. Residues: CASSFTVADANTGELFF. Variable domain in full (rest from reference TRBV28 and TRBJ2-2): DVKVTQSSRYLVKRTGEKVFLECVQDMDHENMFWYRQDPGLGLRLIYFSYDVKMKEKGDIPEGYSVSREKKERFSLILESASTNQTSMYLCASSFTVADANTGELFFGEGSRLTVL.

This chain links TRBV9 with TRBJ2-7; 8 positions match TRBD1. The germline V gene encodes CDR1 SGDLS and CDR2 YYNGEE. V lost 7 bases and J lost 4; bases outside the gene matches: 16. This CDR3 comprises 16 residues. The CDR3 sequence: CASSQGVMDRVYEQYF. The CDR3 nucleotides read TGTGCCAGCTCGCAGGGAGTAATGGACAGGGTTTACGAGCAGTACTTC.